The source of this T cell receptor beta chain is a study of post-analysis software for immune sequencing data. The study, taken as a whole, reports: Co-batched samples clustered tightly together by F measure. Roughly five TRBV segments occurring more often in patients than controls included TRBV5-6, TRBV5-1 and TRBV20-1.

The germline V gene encodes CDR1 SGHVS and CDR2 FQNEAQ. With V trimmed by 0 bases and J by 3 bases, 13 bases remained unmatched. The CDR3 extends over 18 amino acids. The authors incorporated unique molecular identifiers into the TCR beta cDNA libraries. Starting from approximately 0.95 to 9.8 million T cells, the study yielded roughly 0.5 million cDNA molecules. TCRdb reanalysed the PCR reads using MiXCR and keeps one entry per CDR3 protein. The sample has hundreds of thousands of distinct CDR3 sequences, roughly 46% seen once; the top ten hold roughly 1.8%. This clonotype has a handful of counts. Its cognate antigen is unknown.

The V gene is TRBV7-8, the J gene TRBJ2-7, with 8 bases identical to TRBD2. The TCR sequence derives from a girl under 18 with multiple sclerosis. Sequenced input: blood. The CDR3 reads CASSLAMDGGRSRYEQYF. CDR3 bases: TGTGCCAGCAGCTTAGCGATGGACGGCGGGAGGTCCCGCTACGAGCAGTACTTC.